This TCR beta chain comes out of a study of blood T cell repertoires in COVID-19. Turning to the study itself: The samples span acute and convalescent COVID-19 from the United States, Italy and Spain. T cells, B-cell-depleted T cells, or PBMCs provided the cDNA or gDNA that served as material.

Germline CDR1 and CDR2: SGHRS and YFSETQ. V lost 6 bases, J lost 7 bases, and 7 bases stayed unmatched. This CDR3 has 14 residues. Authors' data handling: Amplified reference gene primers provided the basis for estimating nucleated cell counts. Profiling relied on immunoSEQ multiplex PCR, and the TCRdb table lists in-frame clones only, not all of them. The V and J calls and clone size come from that table; D and trimming were worked out from the DNA. The table lists around 95,000 clones, 70% to 80% of them singletons, with roughly an eighth in the top ten. This sequence originates from a woman in her seventies with acute or convalescent COVID-19. The sequencing sample was made of peripheral blood. The rearrangement links TRBV5-1 to TRBJ1-6; 7 bases agree with TRBD1. CDR3: CASTTGEKNSPLHF. In nucleotides, the CDR3 is TGCGCCAGCACCACAGGGGAGAAAAATTCACCCCTCCACTTT.